This T cell receptor beta chain was captured by sequencing in a study of PD-1 blockade in classical Hodgkin lymphoma. Study conclusions and caveats: The baseline diversity of complete responders showed similarity to that of newly diagnosed patients.

The CDR3 runs 15 residues. Per germline, CDR1 LGHNT and CDR2 FRNRAP. The V gene end was trimmed by 0 bases and the J gene end by 5 bases; junction bases not matched to a gene: 4. Generated by immunoSEQ multiplex PCR, the TCRdb table keeps only in-frame clones and is missing some. The sample holds around 30,000 clones, 82% seen once. In the case of this clone: The target antigen is unknown.

Each patient relapsed following autologous stem cell transplantation, and prior brentuximab vedotin exposure differed. This TCR derives from a human donor with classical Hodgkin lymphoma. This chain joins TRBV12-5 and TRBJ2-3, with 8 positions matching TRBD1. The sample here was peripheral blood mononuclear cells (PBMCs), taken at baseline. The chain's CDR3 is CASGLVQGGRDTQYF. CDR3 DNA sequence: TGTGCTAGTGGTTTGGTACAGGGGGGCCGAGATACGCAGTATTTT.